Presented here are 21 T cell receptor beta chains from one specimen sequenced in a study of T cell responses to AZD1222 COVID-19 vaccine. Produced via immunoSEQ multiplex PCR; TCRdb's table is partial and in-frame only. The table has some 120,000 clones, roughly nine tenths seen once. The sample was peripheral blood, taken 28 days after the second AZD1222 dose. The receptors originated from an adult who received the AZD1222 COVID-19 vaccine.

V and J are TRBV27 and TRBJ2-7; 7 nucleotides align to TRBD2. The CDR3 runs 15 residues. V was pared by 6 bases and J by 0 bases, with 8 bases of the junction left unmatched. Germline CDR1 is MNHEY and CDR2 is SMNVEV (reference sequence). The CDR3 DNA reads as TGTGCCAGCAGGGTAGCGGGCGCGAGCTCCTACGAGCAGTACTTC. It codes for CASRVAGASSYEQYF.

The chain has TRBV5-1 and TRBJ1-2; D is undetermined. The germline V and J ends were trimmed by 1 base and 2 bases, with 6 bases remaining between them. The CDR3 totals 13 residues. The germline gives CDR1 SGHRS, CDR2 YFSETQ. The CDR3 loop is CASSLQENYGYTF. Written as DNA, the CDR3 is TGCGCCAGCAGCTTGCAGGAAAACTATGGCTACACCTTC.

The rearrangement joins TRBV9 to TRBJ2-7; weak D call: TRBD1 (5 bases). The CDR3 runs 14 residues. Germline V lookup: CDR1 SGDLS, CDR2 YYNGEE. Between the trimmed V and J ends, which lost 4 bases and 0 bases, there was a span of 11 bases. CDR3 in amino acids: CASSPRQSSYEQYF. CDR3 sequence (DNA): TGTGCCAGCAGCCCAAGACAGAGCTCCTACGAGCAGTACTTC.

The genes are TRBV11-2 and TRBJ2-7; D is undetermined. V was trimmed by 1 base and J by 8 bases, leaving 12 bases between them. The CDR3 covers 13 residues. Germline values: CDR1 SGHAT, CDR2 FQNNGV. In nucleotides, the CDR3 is TGTGCCAGCAGCTTAGCCGAGACCATCAAGCAGTACTTC. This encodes CASSLAETIKQYF.

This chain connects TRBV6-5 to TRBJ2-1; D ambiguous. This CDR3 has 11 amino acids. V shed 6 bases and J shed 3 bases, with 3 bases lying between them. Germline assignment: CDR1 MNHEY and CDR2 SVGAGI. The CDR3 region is CASRSYNEQFF. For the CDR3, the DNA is TGTGCCAGCAGGAGCTACAATGAGCAGTTCTTC.

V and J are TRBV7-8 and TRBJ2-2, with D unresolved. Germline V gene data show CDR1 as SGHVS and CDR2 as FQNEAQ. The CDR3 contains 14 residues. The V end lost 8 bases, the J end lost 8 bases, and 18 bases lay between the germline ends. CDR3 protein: CASSIRALGGELFF. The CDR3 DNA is TGTGCCAGCTCAATAAGGGCCCTTGGGGGGGAGCTGTTTTTT.

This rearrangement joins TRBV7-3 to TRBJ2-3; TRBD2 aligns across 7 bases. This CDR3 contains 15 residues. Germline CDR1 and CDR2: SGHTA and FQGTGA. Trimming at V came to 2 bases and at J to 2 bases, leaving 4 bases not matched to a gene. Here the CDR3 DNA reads TGTGCCAGCAGCTTAGGGCTAGCGGCCACAGATACGCAGTATTTT. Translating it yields CASSLGLAATDTQYF.

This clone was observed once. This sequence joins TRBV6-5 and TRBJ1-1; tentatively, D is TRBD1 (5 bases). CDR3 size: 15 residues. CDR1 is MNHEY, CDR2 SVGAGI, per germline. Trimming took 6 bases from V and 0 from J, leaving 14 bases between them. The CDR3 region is CASRTGHRVNTEAFF. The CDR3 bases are TGTGCCAGCAGAACAGGTCACAGAGTGAACACTGAAGCTTTCTTT.

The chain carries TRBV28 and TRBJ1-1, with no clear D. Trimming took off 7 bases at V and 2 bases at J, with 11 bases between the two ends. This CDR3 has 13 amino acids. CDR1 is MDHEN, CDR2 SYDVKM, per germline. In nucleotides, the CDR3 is TGTGCCAGCATCGACAACTCAAACACTGAAGCTTTCTTT. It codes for CASIDNSNTEAFF.

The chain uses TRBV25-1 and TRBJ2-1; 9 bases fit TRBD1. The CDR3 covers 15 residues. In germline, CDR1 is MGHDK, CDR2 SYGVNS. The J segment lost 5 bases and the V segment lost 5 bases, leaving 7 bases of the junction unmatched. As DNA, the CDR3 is TGTGCCAGCAGTATGGGGACAGGGCCGCACAATGAGCAGTTCTTC. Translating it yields CASSMGTGPHNEQFF.

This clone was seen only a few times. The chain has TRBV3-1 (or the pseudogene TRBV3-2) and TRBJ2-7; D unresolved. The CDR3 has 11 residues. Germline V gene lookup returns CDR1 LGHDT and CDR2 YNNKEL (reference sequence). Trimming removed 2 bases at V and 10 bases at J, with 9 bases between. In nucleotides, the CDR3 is TGTGCCAGCAGCCAATCTAGTTACCAGTACTTC. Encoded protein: CASSQSSYQYF.

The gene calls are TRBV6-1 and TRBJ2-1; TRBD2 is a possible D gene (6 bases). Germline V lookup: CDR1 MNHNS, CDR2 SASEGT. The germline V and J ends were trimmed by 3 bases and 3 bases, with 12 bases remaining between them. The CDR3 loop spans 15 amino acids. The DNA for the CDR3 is TGTGCCAGCAGTGACATGGTGGGGGGCTACAATGAGCAGTTCTTC. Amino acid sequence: CASSDMVGGYNEQFF.

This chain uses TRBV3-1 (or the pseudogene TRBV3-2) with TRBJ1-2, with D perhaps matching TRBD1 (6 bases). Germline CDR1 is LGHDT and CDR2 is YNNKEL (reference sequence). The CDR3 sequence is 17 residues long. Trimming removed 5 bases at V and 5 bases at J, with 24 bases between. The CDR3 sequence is CASSNSGGGLGAYGYTF. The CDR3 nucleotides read TGTGCCAGCAGCAACTCGGGTGGGGGCTTGGGGGCTTATGGCTACACCTTC.

This chain's CDR3 is CASSDRAAGNTIYF. The CDR3 region has the DNA TGCGCCAGCAGCGACAGGGCAGCAGGAAACACCATATATTTT. The chain combines TRBV5-1 with TRBJ1-3, with 7 bases identical to TRBD1. Germline-derived CDR1 and CDR2 are SGHRS and YFSETQ. Trimming removed 4 bases from V and 4 bases from J; junction bases left unmatched: 5. The CDR3 contains 14 residues. Variable domain in full (rest from reference TRBV5-1 and TRBJ1-3): KAGVTQTPRYLIKTRGQQVTLSCSPISGHRSVSWYQQTPGQGLQFLFEYFSETQRNKGNFPGRFSGRQFSNSRSEMNVSTLELGDSALYLCASSDRAAGNTIYFGEGSWLTVV.

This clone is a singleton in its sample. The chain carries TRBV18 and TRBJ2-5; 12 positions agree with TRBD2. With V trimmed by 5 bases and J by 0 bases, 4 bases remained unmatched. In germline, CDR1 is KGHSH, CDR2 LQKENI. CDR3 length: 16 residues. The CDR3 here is CASSGGLAGNQETQYF. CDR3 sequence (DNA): TGTGCCAGCTCAGGAGGACTAGCGGGAAACCAAGAGACCCAGTACTTC. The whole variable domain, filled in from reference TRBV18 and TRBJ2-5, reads NAGVMQNPRHLVRRRGQEARLRCSPMKGHSHVYWYRQLPEEGLKFMVYLQKENIIDESGMPKERFSAEFPKEGPSILRIQQVVRGDSAAYFCASSGGLAGNQETQYFGPGTRLLVL.

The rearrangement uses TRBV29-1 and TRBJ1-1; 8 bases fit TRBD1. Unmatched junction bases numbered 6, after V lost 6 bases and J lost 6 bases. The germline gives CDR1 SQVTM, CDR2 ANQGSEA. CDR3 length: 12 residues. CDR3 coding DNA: TGCAGCGTGAGAGAACAGGGGGCTGAAGCTTTCTTT. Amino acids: CSVREQGAEAFF.

The CDR3: CASTSNADRVSKNIQYF. In DNA, the CDR3 is TGTGCCAGCACTAGCAATGCTGACAGGGTATCCAAAAACATTCAGTACTTC. This sequence joins TRBV21-1 and TRBJ2-4; no DNA check was done on the table's D call, TRBD1. TRBV21-1 corresponds to a pseudogene. CDR3 length equals 17 residues.

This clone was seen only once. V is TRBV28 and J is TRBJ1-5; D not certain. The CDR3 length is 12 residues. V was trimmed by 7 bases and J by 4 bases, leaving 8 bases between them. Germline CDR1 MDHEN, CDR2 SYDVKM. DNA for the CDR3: TGTGCCAGCACCATGGGGAATCAGCCCCAGCATTTT. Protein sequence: CASTMGNQPQHF.

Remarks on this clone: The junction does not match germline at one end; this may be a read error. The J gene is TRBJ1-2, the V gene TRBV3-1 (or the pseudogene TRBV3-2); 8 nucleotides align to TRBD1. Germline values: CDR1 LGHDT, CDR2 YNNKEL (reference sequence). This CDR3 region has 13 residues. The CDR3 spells CASSNRGNSGYTF. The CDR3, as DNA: TGTGCCAGCAGTAACAGGGGGAACTCTGGCTACACCTTC.

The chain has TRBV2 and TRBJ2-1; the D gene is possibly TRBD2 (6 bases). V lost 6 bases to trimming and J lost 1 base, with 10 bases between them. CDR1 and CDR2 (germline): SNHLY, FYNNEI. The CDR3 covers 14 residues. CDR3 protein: CASSRLDSYNEQFF. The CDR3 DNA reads TGTGCCAGCAGCCGACTAGATTCCTACAATGAGCAGTTCTTC.

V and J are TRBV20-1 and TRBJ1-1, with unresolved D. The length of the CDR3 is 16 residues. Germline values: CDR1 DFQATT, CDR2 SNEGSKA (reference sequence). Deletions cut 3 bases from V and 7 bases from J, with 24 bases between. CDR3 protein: CSASSVGGMPYNEAFF. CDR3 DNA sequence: TGCAGTGCTAGTAGTGTGGGCGGGATGCCCTACAATGAAGCTTTCTTT.